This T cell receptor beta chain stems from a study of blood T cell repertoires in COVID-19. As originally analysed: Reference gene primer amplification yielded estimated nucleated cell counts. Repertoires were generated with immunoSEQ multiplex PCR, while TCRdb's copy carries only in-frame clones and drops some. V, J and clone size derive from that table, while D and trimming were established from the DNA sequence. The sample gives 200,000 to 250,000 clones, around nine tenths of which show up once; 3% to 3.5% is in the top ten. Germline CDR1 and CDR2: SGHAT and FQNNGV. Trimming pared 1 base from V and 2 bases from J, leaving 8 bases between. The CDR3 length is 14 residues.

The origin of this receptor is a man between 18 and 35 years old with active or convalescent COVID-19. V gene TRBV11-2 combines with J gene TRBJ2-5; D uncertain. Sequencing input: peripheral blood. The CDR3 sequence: CASSLGLIQETQYF. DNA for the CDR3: TGTGCCAGCAGCTTAGGTCTAATACAAGAGACCCAGTACTTC.